This TCR beta chain was sequenced for a study of graft-versus-host responses after intestinal transplantation. Study-wide background: Anti-thymocyte globulin served as induction for all recipients, who then took tacrolimus and steroids for two to three years.

Measured with immunoSEQ multiplex PCR; TCRdb has only the in-frame clones, and not every one. The data show about 47,000 clones, over 85% seen once. The CDR3 covers 14 residues. The germline CDR1 and CDR2 sequences are SEHNR and FQNEAQ (reference sequence). V dropped 7 bases and J dropped 2; count of bases not matched to a gene: 5. This material consisted of PBMCs, taken about 11 months after intestinal transplant. This chain links TRBV7-9 with TRBJ2-7, with TRBD1 matching over 10 bases. This receptor was taken from a human patient who received an intestinal transplant, so some T cells may come from the graft donor. The DNA of the CDR3 is TGTGCCAGCAACGGACAGGGGGGCACCTACGAGCAGTACTTC. It yields the protein CASNGQGGTYEQYF. The variable domain in full, with the rest retrieved from reference TRBV7-9 and TRBJ2-7, is DTGVSQNPRHKITKRGQNVTFRCDPISEHNRLYWYRQTLGQGPEFLTYFQNEAQLEKSRLLSDRFSAERPKGSFSTLEIQRTEQGDSAMYLCASNGQGGTYEQYFGPGTRLTVT.